The 14 T cell receptor beta chains given below trace back to one sample, sequenced in a study of shared clonotypes between healthy human individuals. The assay was immunoSEQ multiplex PCR, and TCRdb's table has in-frame clones only and misses some. The data contain about 980,000 clones, about three quarters of them singletons. Sample: memory CD4+ T cells sorted from blood. This sample's subset: CD45RA-negative fraction. These receptors were taken from a young man in good health.

This clone was found a few times. The CDR3 nucleotides read TGTGCCAGCACGGGCAGACTTTCCACAGATACGCAGTATTTT. The encoded protein is CASTGRLSTDTQYF. V and J are TRBV2 and TRBJ2-3; D gene uncertain. Germline V gives CDR1 SNHLY, CDR2 FYNNEI. V dropped 7 bases and J dropped 2 bases, with 13 bases sitting between them. This CDR3 is built from 14 residues.

The V and J genes are TRBV11-2 and TRBJ1-2, with D hard to call. The CDR3 totals 15 residues. V shed 2 bases and J shed 4 bases, with 14 bases lying between them. Looked up from germline, CDR1 is SGHAT and CDR2 is FQNNGV. CDR3 sequence: CASSLRGERLYGYTF. CDR3 nucleotides: TGTGCCAGCAGCTTACGAGGTGAAAGGCTCTATGGCTACACCTTC.

The rearrangement uses TRBV29-1 and TRBJ1-2; no firm D call. V shed 1 base and J shed 4 bases, with 13 bases lying between them. Germline lookup yields CDR1 SQVTM and CDR2 ANQGSEA. The CDR3 runs 14 residues. CDR3 in amino acids: CSVEARPALYGYTF. The CDR3 bases are TGCAGCGTTGAAGCCCGTCCTGCCCTCTATGGCTACACCTTC.

The rearrangement joins TRBV5-1 to TRBJ1-2; D uncertain. Between the trimmed V and J ends, which lost 4 bases and 7 bases, there was a span of 17 bases. The CDR3 is made up of 14 amino acids. From germline, CDR1 is SGHRS and CDR2 YFSETQ. The CDR3 sequence is CASSRRPAVGGYTF. The CDR3, as DNA: TGCGCCAGCAGCAGGCGGCCAGCGGTTGGTGGCTACACCTTC.

The gene calls are TRBV7-9 and TRBJ1-5, with D possibly being TRBD1 (5 bases). V was trimmed by 5 bases and J by 0 bases, leaving 14 bases between them. Germline CDR1 and CDR2: SEHNR and FQNEAQ (reference sequence). The CDR3 is 16 residues long. The CDR3 spells CASSLGTVNSNQPQHF. CDR3 nucleotide sequence: TGTGCCAGCAGCCTTGGGACGGTGAATAGCAATCAGCCCCAGCATTTT.

The J gene is TRBJ2-5, the V gene TRBV5-6, with D perhaps assigned TRBD1 or TRBD2 (5 bases each). Trimming cost V 2 bases and J 0 bases, with 8 bases left between them. This CDR3 has 14 amino acids. Germline V gene data show CDR1 as SGHDT and CDR2 as YYEEEE. The CDR3 coding sequence is TGTGCCAGCAGCTTTGGGGGAAACCAAGAGACCCAGTACTTC. As protein: CASSFGGNQETQYF.

CDR3 amino acids: CASSDPSGGSQPQHF. In DNA, the CDR3 is TGCGCCAGCAGTGACCCTTCGGGGGGCAGTCAGCCCCAGCATTTT. The chain uses TRBV10-2 and TRBJ1-5; the D gene is possibly TRBD1 (6 bases). Trimming shortened V by 3 bases and J by 6 bases, and 15 bases separated the two germline ends. There are 15 residues in the CDR3. CDR1 is WSHSY, CDR2 SAAADI, per germline.

This clone was seen a handful of times. This chain uses TRBV2 with TRBJ2-5; 10 bases agree with TRBD1. With V trimmed by 4 bases and J by 4 bases, 6 bases remained unmatched. This CDR3 is 15 amino acids long. CDR1 is SNHLY and CDR2 is FYNNEI in the germline V gene. The DNA of the CDR3 is TGTGCCAGCAGTGGTATGGGACAGGGGACAGAGACCCAGTACTTC. It specifies CASSGMGQGTETQYF.

The chain combines TRBV11-2 with TRBJ2-5, with a possible D match to TRBD2 (6 bases). The V end was cut by 4 bases, the J end by 0 bases, with 12 bases between. Germline-derived CDR1 and CDR2 are SGHAT and FQNNGV. This CDR3 has 15 amino acids. The CDR3 nucleotides read TGTGCCAGCAGCTCCTGGGGAGGATACCAAGAGACCCAGTACTTC. Its translation: CASSSWGGYQETQYF.

The rearrangement joins TRBV2 to TRBJ2-1; TRBD2 matches 8 bases. The CDR3 runs to 13 residues. Trimming took 4 bases from V and 12 from J; bases not matched to a gene: 8. Germline V gene lookup returns CDR1 SNHLY and CDR2 FYNNEI. CDR3 DNA sequence: TGTGCCAGCAGTGCGGAGCTAGCGGGTTCGCAGTTCTTC. It encodes CASSAELAGSQFF.

This clone was observed a few times. The chain combines TRBV28 with TRBJ1-1; 7 bases fit TRBD1. The CDR3 loop spans 13 amino acids. Germline assignment: CDR1 MDHEN and CDR2 SYDVKM. Unmatched junction bases numbered 13, after V lost 7 bases and J lost 11 bases. The CDR3 bases are TGTGCCAGCACCACGACAGGGATTCGCTTGGCTTTCTTT. Protein: CASTTTGIRLAFF.

The chain joins TRBV7-9 to TRBJ2-1, with TRBD2 as a possible D gene (6 bases). The CDR3 runs 15 residues. With 5 bases removed from V and 5 bases from J, the gap between germline ends came to 16 bases. Per the germline V gene, CDR1 is SEHNR and CDR2 is FQNEAQ (reference sequence). For the CDR3, the DNA is TGTGCCAGCAGCCGGAGGGTCGGGAGCGACAATGAGCAGTTCTTC. Residues: CASSRRVGSDNEQFF.

This clone came up a few times. The gene calls are TRBV30 and TRBJ2-1; D is ambiguous. V lost 1 base, J lost 4 bases, and 8 bases lay in between. CDR1 is GTSNPN and CDR2 is SVGIG in the germline V gene (reference sequence). The CDR3 totals 13 residues. In DNA, the CDR3 is TGTGCCTGGAGTGATTCCGCATACAATGAGCAGTTCTTC. Protein: CAWSDSAYNEQFF.

This chain links TRBV14 with TRBJ2-7; TRBD2 matches at 7 bases. The germline CDR1 and CDR2 sequences are SGHDN and FVKESK. The CDR3 runs to 16 residues. J lost 0 bases, V lost 4 bases, and 9 bases had no gene match. The CDR3 region is CASSPREDGSSYEQYF. CDR3 nucleotide sequence: TGTGCCAGCAGCCCCCGGGAGGACGGAAGCTCCTACGAGCAGTACTTC.